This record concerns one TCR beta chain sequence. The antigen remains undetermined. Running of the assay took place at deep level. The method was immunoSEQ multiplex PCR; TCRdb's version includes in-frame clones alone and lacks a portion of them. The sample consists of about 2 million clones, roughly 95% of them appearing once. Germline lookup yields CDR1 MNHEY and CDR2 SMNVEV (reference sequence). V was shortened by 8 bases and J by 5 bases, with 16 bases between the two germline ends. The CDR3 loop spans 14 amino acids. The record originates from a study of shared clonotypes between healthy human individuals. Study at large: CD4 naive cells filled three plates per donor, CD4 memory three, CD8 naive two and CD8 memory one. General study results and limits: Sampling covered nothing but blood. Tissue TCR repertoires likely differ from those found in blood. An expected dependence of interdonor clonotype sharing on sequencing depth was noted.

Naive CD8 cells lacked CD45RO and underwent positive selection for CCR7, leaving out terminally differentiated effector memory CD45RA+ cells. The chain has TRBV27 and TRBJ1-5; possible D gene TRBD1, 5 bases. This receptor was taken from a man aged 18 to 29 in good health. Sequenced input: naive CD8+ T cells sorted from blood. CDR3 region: CASGYGGTDQPQHF. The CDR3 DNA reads TGTGCCAGCGGGTATGGGGGAACGGATCAGCCCCAGCATTTT.